This T cell receptor (beta chain) derives from a study of type 1 and type 2 diabetes patients. Broader study findings: Some HECs seen only in T1D might also appear in more T2D or control samples.

PCR was run on genomic DNA. The TCR beta CDR3 region was amplified using 30 forward and 13 reverse primers. TCRdb analysed the multiplex PCR reads with MiXCR anew, one entry per CDR3 protein. The table has more than 250,000 distinct CDR3 sequences, approximately 50% seen once; the top ten hold 12% to 15%. This clonotype turned up a few times. Its antigen is as yet unknown. The CDR3 sequence is 12 residues long. CDR1 MNHEY and CDR2 SMNVEV come from the germline V gene (reference sequence). Between the trimmed V and J ends, which lost 4 bases and 5 bases, there was a span of 9 bases. What was sequenced was peripheral blood mononuclear cells (PBMCs). This receptor was identified in a man between 18 and 35 years old with type 2 diabetes. The rearrangement joins TRBV27 to TRBJ2-7; D is ambiguous. The CDR3 spells CASSSISNEQYF. CDR3 DNA: TGTGCCAGCAGTTCAATCTCTAACGAGCAGTACTTC.